Given below is one T cell receptor beta chain in context. Its antigen is currently unknown. The PCR had 60 Vbeta and 13 Jbeta primers. Libraries were prepared by immunoSEQ multiplex PCR; TCRdb keeps only in-frame clonotypes and omits some of them. The table shows roughly 120,000 clones, with about 82% occurring only once. This record belongs to a study of cytomegalovirus exposure and HLA in healthy donors. Study-wide results and caveats: It was in a later analysis that TCR association rates were seen to vary by HLA locus, highest for DRB1 and lowest for HLA-C.

This CDR3 spans 14 amino acids. Trimming cost V 8 bases and J 5 bases, with 13 bases left between them. This clonotype was obtained from a middle-aged man in good health and CMV-seronegative. The genes are TRBV23-1 and TRBJ1-6; maybe TRBD1 (5 bases). TRBV23-1 is recorded as an ORF, its role being uncertain. Sequencing input: PBMCs. CDR3 sequence: CASDQGRHNSPLHF. The CDR3 bases are TGCGCCAGCGATCAGGGTCGGCATAATTCACCCCTCCACTTT.